The subject of this entry is one TCR beta chain. The data were taken from a study of blood T cell repertoires in COVID-19. The overall study: Both acute and convalescent COVID-19 samples were obtained from the United States, Italy and Spain. T cells, B-cell-depleted T cells, or PBMCs provided the cDNA or gDNA that served as material.

The V gene end was trimmed by 1 base and the J gene end by 6 bases; junction bases not matched to a gene: 7. Germline loops: CDR1 MGHDK, CDR2 SYGVNS. This CDR3 region has 15 residues. In the study's own analysis: Reference gene primers were amplified, and this amplification served to estimate nucleated cell counts. The assay was immunoSEQ multiplex PCR, and TCRdb's table has in-frame clones only and misses some. V, J and clone size are taken as reported in that table, and D and trimming were inferred from the DNA itself. This sample has about 440,000 clones; around 89% occur once, and the top ten carry 4% to 4.5%.

The specimen sequenced was peripheral blood. The sequence was obtained from a woman under 40 with acute or convalescent COVID-19. J is TRBJ2-7 and V is TRBV25-1, with 9 bases matching TRBD1. The CDR3 DNA reads TGTGCCAGCAGTGAATTTGGACAGGGGTTTGGCGAGCAGTACTTC. This gives the protein CASSEFGQGFGEQYF.